This T cell receptor beta chain was obtained from a study of shared clonotypes between healthy human individuals. TCRdb keeps only in-frame clones here, not all; method: immunoSEQ multiplex PCR. The sample includes about 2.1 million clones, around 95% seen only once; the top ten take about 1.6%. The germline V gene has CDR1 MNHEY and CDR2 SMNVEV (reference sequence). Trimming took 8 bases from V and 2 from J, leaving 12 bases between them. The CDR3 runs to 13 residues. CD45RO-negative, CCR7-selected cells formed the naive CD8 fraction, which excluded terminally differentiated effector memory CD45RA+ cells.

The V call is TRBV27, the J call TRBJ2-5; possible D gene TRBD2, 6 bases. This TCR was recovered from a man aged 18 to 35 in good health. Some clones in this sample may be carry-over from other donors' samples. The sequencing input was naive CD8+ T cells from PBMCs. CDR3 loop: CASQAGYQETQYF. The CDR3 nucleotides are TGTGCCAGCCAGGCGGGGTATCAAGAGACCCAGTACTTC.